A single sample is the source of the 16 T cell receptor beta chains below, sequenced in a study of blood T cell repertoires in COVID-19. The repertoire was sequenced with immunoSEQ multiplex PCR; TCRdb's copy has only in-frame clones and lacks some. The data hold tens of thousands of clones, with around nine tenths observed a single time. Sequencing was carried out using peripheral blood. These receptors all stem from a woman older than 75 with acute or convalescent COVID-19.

The DNA of the CDR3 is TGTGCCAGCAGCCCCCGGGCTAACTATGGCTACACCTTC. Protein: CASSPRANYGYTF. The chain links TRBV28 to TRBJ1-2; D is ambiguous. V lost 6 bases to trimming and J lost 0 bases, with 8 bases between them. This CDR3 has 13 amino acids. In germline, CDR1 is MDHEN, CDR2 SYDVKM.

The chain couples TRBV10-3 to TRBJ1-1, with 8 bases identical to TRBD1. CDR1 and CDR2 from the germline V gene are ENHRY and SYGVKD. Germline trimming cut 9 bases from V and 3 bases from J; bases unmatched to any gene: 6. This CDR3 is built from 13 residues. CDR3 in amino acids: CAIGQGGYTEAFF. The CDR3 DNA reads TGTGCCATTGGACAGGGAGGGTACACTGAAGCTTTCTTT.

This chain links TRBV10-3 with TRBJ1-6; 8 nucleotides line up with TRBD1. Germline-derived CDR1 and CDR2 are ENHRY and SYGVKD. This CDR3 region has 14 residues. The ends lost 8 bases at V and 6 bases at J; junction bases unmatched: 6. DNA of the CDR3: TGTGCCATCTGGCAGGGGGCTGCTAATTCACCCCTCCACTTT. It codes for CAIWQGAANSPLHF.

The V and J genes are TRBV3-1 (or the pseudogene TRBV3-2) and TRBJ1-2, with D tentatively TRBD1 (6 bases). V gave up 4 bases and J gave up 6 bases, with 24 bases separating them. Germline CDR1 LGHDT, CDR2 YNNKEL (reference sequence). This CDR3 has 17 residues. DNA of the CDR3: TGTGCCAGCAGCCTATGGGGCCTCAAAAAAGAGGGGGATGGCTACACCTTC. Its protein is CASSLWGLKKEGDGYTF.

The gene calls are TRBV9 and TRBJ1-2; no firm D call. This CDR3 contains 15 residues. Trimming removed 0 bases from V and 0 bases from J, with 9 bases in between. CDR1 is SGDLS and CDR2 is YYNGEE in the germline V gene. The CDR3 bases are TGTGCCAGCAGCGTAGGGTCAGTACCTAACTATGGCTACACCTTC. It codes for CASSVGSVPNYGYTF.

V gene TRBV7-9 combines with J gene TRBJ1-1; D remains unclear. Per the germline V gene, CDR1 is SEHNR and CDR2 is FQNEAQ (reference sequence). Between the trimmed V and J ends, which lost 2 bases and 8 bases, there was a span of 9 bases. CDR3 length: 12 residues. DNA of the CDR3: TGTGCCAGCAGCTTAATCTCCCGGGAAGCTTTCTTT. Its translation is CASSLISREAFF.

V is TRBV5-1 and J is TRBJ2-7, with a weak D call TRBD1 (5 bases). V was clipped by 4 bases and J by 5 bases, with 13 bases between them. Germline CDR1 SGHRS, CDR2 YFSETQ. CDR3 length equals 13 residues. As DNA, the CDR3 is TGCGCCAGCAGCCCTTTAACAGGTAACGAGCAGTACTTC. Amino acid sequence: CASSPLTGNEQYF.

The chain has TRBV5-1 and TRBJ2-4, with a possible D match to TRBD1 (6 bases). V gave up 1 base and J gave up 10 bases, with 9 bases separating them. The length of the CDR3 is 12 residues. CDR1 is SGHRS and CDR2 is YFSETQ in the germline V gene. CDR3 DNA: TGCGCCAGCAGCTTGACAGGGAGAATTCAGTACTTC. Amino acid sequence: CASSLTGRIQYF. Full variable domain (outside the CDR3, taken from reference TRBV5-1 and TRBJ2-4): KAGVTQTPRYLIKTRGQQVTLSCSPISGHRSVSWYQQTPGQGLQFLFEYFSETQRNKGNFPGRFSGRQFSNSRSEMNVSTLELGDSALYLCASSLTGRIQYFGAGTRLSVL.

There are a few counts of this clone. This CDR3 is CASSIGPGYATNEKLFF. CDR3 sequence (DNA): TGTGCCAGTAGTATAGGCCCGGGATACGCAACTAATGAAAAACTGTTTTTT. J is TRBJ1-4 and V is TRBV19; D not certain. The CDR3 spans 17 residues. Germline-derived CDR1 and CDR2 are LNHDA and SQIVND (reference sequence). Trimming left V 1 base short and J 0 bases short, with 12 bases between. The whole variable domain, filled in from reference TRBV19 and TRBJ1-4, reads DGGITQSPKYLFRKEGQNVTLSCEQNLNHDAMYWYRQDPGQGLRLIYYSQIVNDFQKGDIAEGYSVSREKKESFPLTVTSAQKNPTAFYLCASSIGPGYATNEKLFFGSGTQLSVL.

The rearrangement uses TRBV7-2 and TRBJ1-5; D might be TRBD1 (5 bases). Germline assignment: CDR1 SGHTA and CDR2 FQGNSA. The CDR3 is made up of 13 amino acids. Trimming pared 5 bases from V and 8 bases from J, leaving 13 bases between. CDR3 nucleotides: TGTGCCAGCAGCCCCCTGTGGGGGGAGCCCCAGCATTTT. It is translated as CASSPLWGEPQHF. Full variable domain (outside the CDR3, taken from reference TRBV7-2 and TRBJ1-5): GAGVSQSPSNKVTEKGKDVELRCDPISGHTALYWYRQSLGQGLEFLIYFQGNSAPDKSGLPSDRFSAERTGGSVSTLTIQRTQQEDSAVYLCASSPLWGEPQHFGDGTRLSIL.

The genes are TRBV7-2 and TRBJ2-5, with 9 bases identical to TRBD2. J lost 3 bases, V lost 7 bases, and 9 bases had no gene match. CDR3 length equals 15 residues. Germline V gene data show CDR1 as SGHTA and CDR2 as FQGNSA. As DNA, the CDR3 is TGTGCCAGCACCTTCACGGGGACTAGCAAAGAGACCCAGTACTTC. This translates into CASTFTGTSKETQYF.

The genes are TRBV7-6 and TRBJ1-5; 11 bases are a match to TRBD1. CDR1 is SGHVS, CDR2 FNYEAQ, per germline. The CDR3 spans 18 residues. Unmatched junction bases numbered 9, after V lost 5 bases and J lost 0 bases. The CDR3 reads CASSPGTGGVYSNQPQHF. The CDR3 DNA follows: TGTGCCAGCAGCCCCGGGACAGGGGGAGTTTATAGCAATCAGCCCCAGCATTTT.

The chain carries TRBV18 and TRBJ2-7; 10 nucleotides match TRBD1. CDR1 and CDR2 (germline): KGHSH, LQKENI. The J segment lost 4 bases and the V segment lost 1 base, leaving 4 bases of the junction unmatched. The CDR3 has 15 amino acids. The DNA of the CDR3 is TGTGCCAGCTCACCACTGGGACAGGGGTTGTACGAGCAGTACTTC. It is translated as CASSPLGQGLYEQYF.

The chain combines TRBV28 with TRBJ2-1, with TRBD2 identical over 9 bases. Germline V gives CDR1 MDHEN, CDR2 SYDVKM. V lost 6 bases to trimming and J lost 7 bases; unmatched junction nucleotides: 10. The CDR3 is 15 amino acids. The CDR3 DNA is TGTGCCAGCAGGGAGCGGGAGGCATGGAGAAATGAGCAGTTCTTC. Encoded protein: CASREREAWRNEQFF.

The CDR3: CASSPLETSDYNEQFF. CDR3 in DNA: TGTGCCAGCTCACCACTCGAGACTAGCGACTACAATGAGCAGTTCTTC. The chain links TRBV18 to TRBJ2-1; 8 nucleotides line up with TRBD2. Germline CDR1 and CDR2: KGHSH and LQKENI. The trim removed 1 base at V and 3 bases at J, leaving 5 bases unmatched. This CDR3 has 16 residues.

This chain connects TRBV24-1 to TRBJ2-1, with 8 positions matching TRBD2. V lost 4 bases, J lost 6 bases, and 4 bases stayed unmatched. Germline V gene sequence: CDR1 KGHDR, CDR2 SFDVKD. CDR3 length: 14 residues. In nucleotides, the CDR3 is TGTGCCACCAGTGACGCCGGGACTAGCAATGAGCAGTTCTTC. This encodes CATSDAGTSNEQFF.